This T cell receptor beta chain was found in a study of blood T cell repertoires in COVID-19. Study members were between roughly 18 and 100 years old and lived in approximately 25 US regions. Participants were placed into cohorts based on the clinical history they reported. Symptom resolution, clearance, or two negative PCRs marked donors in Cohort 3 as recovered. In the original analysis: Amplification from reference gene primers served as the basis for estimated nucleated cell counts. Sequencing used immunoSEQ multiplex PCR; TCRdb keeps in-frame clones, though not all of them. V and J calls and clone size are those listed in that table; D and trimming were worked out from the DNA. Found here are approximately 350,000 clones, about four fifths of them singletons; the top ten hold over 4.5%. V was pared by 11 bases and J by 4 bases, with 7 bases of the junction left unmatched. The V gene's germline CDR1 is MNHEY and CDR2 SVGAGI. CDR3 length: 12 amino acids.

The J gene is TRBJ1-2, the V gene TRBV6-5; 7 nucleotides agree with TRBD1. Input material: PBMCs or T cells enriched from blood (not recorded which). The TCR comes from a woman aged 50 to 60 who had recovered from COVID-19. For the CDR3, the DNA is TGTGCCTCACAGACAGGGCCCTATGGCTACACCTTC. This encodes CASQTGPYGYTF.